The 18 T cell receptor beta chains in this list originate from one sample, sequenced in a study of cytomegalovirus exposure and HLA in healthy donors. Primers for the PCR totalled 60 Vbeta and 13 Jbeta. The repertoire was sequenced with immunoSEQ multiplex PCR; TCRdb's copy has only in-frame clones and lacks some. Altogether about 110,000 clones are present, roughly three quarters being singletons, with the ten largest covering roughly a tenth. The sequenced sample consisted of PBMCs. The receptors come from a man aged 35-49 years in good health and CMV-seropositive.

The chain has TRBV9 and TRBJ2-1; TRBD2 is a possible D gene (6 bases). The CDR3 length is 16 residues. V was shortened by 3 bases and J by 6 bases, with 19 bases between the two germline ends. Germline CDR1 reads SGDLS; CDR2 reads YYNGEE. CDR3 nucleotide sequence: TGTGCCAGCAGCGCGGGAGTCGGGGAGCTCCCCAATGAGCAGTTCTTC. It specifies CASSAGVGELPNEQFF.

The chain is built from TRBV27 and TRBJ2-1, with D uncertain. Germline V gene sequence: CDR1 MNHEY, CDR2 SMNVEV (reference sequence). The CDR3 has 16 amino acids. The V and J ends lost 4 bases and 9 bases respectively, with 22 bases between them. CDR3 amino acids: CASSYESAPLFGEQFF. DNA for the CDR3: TGTGCCAGCAGTTACGAGTCCGCGCCTCTTTTCGGTGAGCAGTTCTTC.

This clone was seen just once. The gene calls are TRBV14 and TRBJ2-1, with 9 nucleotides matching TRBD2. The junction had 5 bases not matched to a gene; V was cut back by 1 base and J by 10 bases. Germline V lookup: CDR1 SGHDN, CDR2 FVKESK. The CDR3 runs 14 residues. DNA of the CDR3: TGTGCCAGCAGCCAAGTTGGCGGGAGGGGGGAGCAGTTCTTC. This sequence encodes CASSQVGGRGEQFF. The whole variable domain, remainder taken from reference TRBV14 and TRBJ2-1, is EAGVTQFPSHSVIEKGQTVTLRCDPISGHDNLYWYRRVMGKEIKFLLHFVKESKQDESGMPNNRFLAERTGGTYSTLKVQPAELEDSGVYFCASSQVGGRGEQFFGPGTRLTVL.

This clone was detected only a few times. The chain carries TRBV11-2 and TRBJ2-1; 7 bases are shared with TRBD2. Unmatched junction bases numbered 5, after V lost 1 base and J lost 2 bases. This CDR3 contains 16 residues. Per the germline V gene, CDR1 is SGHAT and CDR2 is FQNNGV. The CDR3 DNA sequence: TGTGCCAGCAGCTTAGCACTAGCGCCTACCTACAATGAGCAGTTCTTC. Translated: CASSLALAPTYNEQFF. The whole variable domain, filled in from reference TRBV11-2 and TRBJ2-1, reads EAGVAQSPRYKIIEKRQSVAFWCNPISGHATLYWYQQILGQGPKLLIQFQNNGVVDDSQLPKDRFSAERLKGVDSTLKIQPAKLEDSAVYLCASSLALAPTYNEQFFGPGTRLTVL.

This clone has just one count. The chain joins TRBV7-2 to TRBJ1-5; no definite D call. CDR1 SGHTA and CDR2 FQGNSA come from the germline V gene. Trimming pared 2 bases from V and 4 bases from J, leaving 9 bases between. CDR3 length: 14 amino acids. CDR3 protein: CASSLWSENQPQHF. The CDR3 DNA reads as TGTGCCAGCAGCTTATGGTCGGAGAATCAGCCCCAGCATTTT.

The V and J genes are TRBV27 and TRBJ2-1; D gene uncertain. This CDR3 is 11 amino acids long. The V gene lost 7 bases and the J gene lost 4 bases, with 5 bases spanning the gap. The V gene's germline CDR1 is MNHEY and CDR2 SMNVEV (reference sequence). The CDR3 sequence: CASILYNEQFF. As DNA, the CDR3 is TGTGCCAGCATCCTATACAATGAGCAGTTCTTC.

This CDR3 reads CASSQDAGGSLEQYF. The CDR3 bases are TGTGCCAGCAGCCAAGACGCAGGGGGCTCCCTCGAGCAGTACTTC. The rearrangement links TRBV4-2 to TRBJ2-7; 8 positions match TRBD1. Germline V CDR1 and CDR2: LGHNA, YNFKEQ. J lost 6 bases, V lost 0 bases, and 7 bases had no gene match. The length of the CDR3 is 15 residues.

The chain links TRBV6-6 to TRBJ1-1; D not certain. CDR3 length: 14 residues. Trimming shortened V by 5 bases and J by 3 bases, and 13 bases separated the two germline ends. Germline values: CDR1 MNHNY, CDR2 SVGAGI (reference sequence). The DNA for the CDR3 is TGTGCCAGCAGTGAGGGCTTGTGGGACACTGAAGCTTTCTTT. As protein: CASSEGLWDTEAFF.

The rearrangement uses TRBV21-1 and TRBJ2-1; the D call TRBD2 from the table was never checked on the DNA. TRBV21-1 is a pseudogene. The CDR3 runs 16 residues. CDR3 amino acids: CASSKDRRNSYNEQFF. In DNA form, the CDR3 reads TGTGCCAGCAGCAAAGATAGGCGGAATTCCTACAATGAGCAGTTCTTC.

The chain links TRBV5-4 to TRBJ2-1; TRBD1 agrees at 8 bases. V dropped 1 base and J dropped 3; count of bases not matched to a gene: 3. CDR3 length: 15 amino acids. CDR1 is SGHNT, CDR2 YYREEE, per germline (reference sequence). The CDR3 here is CASSLPGQVYNEQFF. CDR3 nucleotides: TGTGCCAGCAGCTTGCCGGGACAGGTCTACAATGAGCAGTTCTTC.

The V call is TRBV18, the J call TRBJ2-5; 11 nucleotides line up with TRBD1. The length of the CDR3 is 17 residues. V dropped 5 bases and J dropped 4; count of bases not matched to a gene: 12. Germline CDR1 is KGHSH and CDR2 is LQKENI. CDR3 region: CASSANPGQGVPETQYF. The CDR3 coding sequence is TGTGCCAGCTCAGCAAATCCGGGACAGGGGGTCCCAGAGACCCAGTACTTC.

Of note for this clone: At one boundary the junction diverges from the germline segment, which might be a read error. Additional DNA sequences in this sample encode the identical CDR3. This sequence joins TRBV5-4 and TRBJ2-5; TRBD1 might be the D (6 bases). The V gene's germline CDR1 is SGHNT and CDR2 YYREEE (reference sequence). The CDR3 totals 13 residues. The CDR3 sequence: CASSLDSRETQYF. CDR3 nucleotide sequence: TGTGCCAGCAGTTTGGACAGTCGAGAGACCCAGTACTTC.

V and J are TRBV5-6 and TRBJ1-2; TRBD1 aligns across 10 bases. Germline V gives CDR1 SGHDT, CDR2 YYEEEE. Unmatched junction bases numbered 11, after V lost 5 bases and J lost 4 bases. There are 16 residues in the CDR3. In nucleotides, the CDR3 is TGTGCCAGCAGTAAAATACCGGGACAGGGGTTCTATGGCTACACCTTC. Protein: CASSKIPGQGFYGYTF.

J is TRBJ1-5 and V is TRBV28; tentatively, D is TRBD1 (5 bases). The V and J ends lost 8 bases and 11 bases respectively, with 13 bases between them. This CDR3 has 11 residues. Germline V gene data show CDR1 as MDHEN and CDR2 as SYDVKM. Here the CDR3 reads CASFQGDSQHF. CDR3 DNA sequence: TGTGCCAGCTTCCAAGGGGATTCCCAGCATTTT.

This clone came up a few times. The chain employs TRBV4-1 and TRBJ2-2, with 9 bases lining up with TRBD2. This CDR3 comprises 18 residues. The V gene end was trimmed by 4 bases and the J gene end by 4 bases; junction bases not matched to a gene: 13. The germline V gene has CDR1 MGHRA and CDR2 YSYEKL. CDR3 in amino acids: CASSPAGGSGSSTGELFF. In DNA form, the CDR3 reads TGCGCCAGCAGCCCGGCCGGGGGTAGCGGGAGCAGCACCGGGGAGCTGTTTTTT.

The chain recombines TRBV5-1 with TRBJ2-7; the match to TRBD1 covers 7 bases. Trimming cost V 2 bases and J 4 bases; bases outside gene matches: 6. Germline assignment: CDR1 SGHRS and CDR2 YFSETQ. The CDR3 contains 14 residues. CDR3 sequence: CASSFDRVSYEQYV. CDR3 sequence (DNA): TGCGCCAGCAGCTTCGACAGGGTATCTTACGAGCAGTACGTC.

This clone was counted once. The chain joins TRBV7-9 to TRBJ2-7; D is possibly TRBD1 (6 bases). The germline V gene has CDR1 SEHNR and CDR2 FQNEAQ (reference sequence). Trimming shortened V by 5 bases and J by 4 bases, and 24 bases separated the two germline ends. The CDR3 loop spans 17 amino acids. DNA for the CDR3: TGTGCCAGCAGCCCAGCCTACTTAGGACAGAGAACATACGAGCAGTACTTC. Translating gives CASSPAYLGQRTYEQYF.

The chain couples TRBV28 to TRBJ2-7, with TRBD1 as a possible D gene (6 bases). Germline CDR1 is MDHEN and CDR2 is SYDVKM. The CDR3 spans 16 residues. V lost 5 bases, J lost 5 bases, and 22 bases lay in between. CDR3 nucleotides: TGTGCCAGCAGTCGACAGGCCTTCGGGGTTTCGAACGAGCAGTACGTC. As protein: CASSRQAFGVSNEQYV.